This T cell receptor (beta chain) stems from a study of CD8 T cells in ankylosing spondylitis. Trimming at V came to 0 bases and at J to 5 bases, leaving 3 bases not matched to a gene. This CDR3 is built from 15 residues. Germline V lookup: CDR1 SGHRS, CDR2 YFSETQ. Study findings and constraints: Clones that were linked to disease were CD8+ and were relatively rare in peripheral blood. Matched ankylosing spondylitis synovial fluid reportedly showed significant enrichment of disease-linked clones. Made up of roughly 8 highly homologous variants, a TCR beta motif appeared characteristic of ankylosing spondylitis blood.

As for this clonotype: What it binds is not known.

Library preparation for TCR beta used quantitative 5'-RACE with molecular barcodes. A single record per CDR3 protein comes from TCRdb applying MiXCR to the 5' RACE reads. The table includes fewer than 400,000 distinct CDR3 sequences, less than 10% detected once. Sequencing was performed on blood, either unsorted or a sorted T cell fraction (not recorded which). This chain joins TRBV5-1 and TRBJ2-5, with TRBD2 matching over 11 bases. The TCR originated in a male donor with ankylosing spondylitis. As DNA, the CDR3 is TGCGCCAGCAGCTTGGTACTAGCGGGAGAGGAGACCCAGTACTTC. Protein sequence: CASSLVLAGEETQYF.